Below are 2 T cell receptor beta chains sequenced from a single sample in a study of blood T cells in healthy people across ages. Next came a second PCR, run for about 6 to 12 cycles, which used a sample-barcoded 5' primer along with a J-beta primer mix. TCRdb reprocessed the 5' RACE reads via MiXCR and lists one record per CDR3 protein. The sample has about 900,000 distinct CDR3 sequences; around 62% are singletons. The sample taken for sequencing was blood. The receptors derive from a man aged 30 to 39 in good health.

This clonotype has a single count. The chain recombines TRBV27 with TRBJ2-3; tentatively, D is TRBD1 (5 bases). The CDR3 is 15 amino acids. The germline gives CDR1 MNHEY, CDR2 SMNVEV (reference sequence). V dropped 5 bases and J dropped 1 base, with 13 bases sitting between them. Here the CDR3 reads CASSHRTQGTDTQYF. For the CDR3, the DNA is TGTGCCAGCAGTCATCGGACACAGGGCACAGATACGCAGTATTTT.

The chain couples TRBV12-3 or TRBV12-4 to TRBJ2-1; D uncertain. V was clipped by 5 bases and J by 4 bases, with 6 bases between them. This CDR3 comprises 12 residues. CDR3 amino acids: CASSQWYNEQFF. The CDR3 coding sequence is TGTGCCAGCAGTCAGTGGTACAATGAGCAGTTCTTC.